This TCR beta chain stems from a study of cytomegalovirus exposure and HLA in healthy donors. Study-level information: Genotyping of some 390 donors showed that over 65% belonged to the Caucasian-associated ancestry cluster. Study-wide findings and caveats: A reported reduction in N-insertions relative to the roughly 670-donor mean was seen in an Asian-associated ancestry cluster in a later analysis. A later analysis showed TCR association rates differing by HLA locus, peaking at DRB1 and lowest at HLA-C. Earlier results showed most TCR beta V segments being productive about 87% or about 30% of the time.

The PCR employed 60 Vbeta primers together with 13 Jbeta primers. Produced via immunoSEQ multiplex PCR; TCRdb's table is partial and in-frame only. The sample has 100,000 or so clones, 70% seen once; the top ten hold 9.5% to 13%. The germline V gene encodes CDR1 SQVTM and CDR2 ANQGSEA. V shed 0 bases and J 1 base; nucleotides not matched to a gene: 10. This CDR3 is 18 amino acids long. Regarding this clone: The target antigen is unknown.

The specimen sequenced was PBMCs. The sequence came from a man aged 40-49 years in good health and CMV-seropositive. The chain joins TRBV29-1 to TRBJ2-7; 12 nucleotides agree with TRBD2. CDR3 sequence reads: CSVEDCLAGGPRSYEQYV. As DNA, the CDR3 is TGCAGCGTTGAAGACTGCCTAGCGGGAGGGCCTAGGTCCTACGAGCAGTACGTC.